This record covers a single TCR beta chain. The entry originates in a study of blood T cell repertoires in COVID-19. CDR1 and CDR2 from the germline V gene are ENHRY and SYGVKD. Trimming left V 3 bases short and J 8 bases short, with 10 bases between. This CDR3 spans 12 amino acids. Per the original data handling: Scientists estimated how many nucleated cells there were by amplifying reference gene primers. Profiling relied on immunoSEQ multiplex PCR, and the TCRdb table lists in-frame clones only, not all of them. That table gives V, J and clone size, and the DNA gave D and trimming. The sample yields approximately 60,000 clones, roughly four fifths seen once.

Sequenced material: peripheral blood. This receptor was identified in a man aged 55-75 years with acute or convalescent COVID-19. This rearrangement joins TRBV10-3 to TRBJ1-2; possible D gene TRBD1, 6 bases. CDR3 region: CAISEDRYGYTF. The CDR3 coding sequence is TGTGCCATCAGTGAAGACAGGTACGGCTACACCTTC.